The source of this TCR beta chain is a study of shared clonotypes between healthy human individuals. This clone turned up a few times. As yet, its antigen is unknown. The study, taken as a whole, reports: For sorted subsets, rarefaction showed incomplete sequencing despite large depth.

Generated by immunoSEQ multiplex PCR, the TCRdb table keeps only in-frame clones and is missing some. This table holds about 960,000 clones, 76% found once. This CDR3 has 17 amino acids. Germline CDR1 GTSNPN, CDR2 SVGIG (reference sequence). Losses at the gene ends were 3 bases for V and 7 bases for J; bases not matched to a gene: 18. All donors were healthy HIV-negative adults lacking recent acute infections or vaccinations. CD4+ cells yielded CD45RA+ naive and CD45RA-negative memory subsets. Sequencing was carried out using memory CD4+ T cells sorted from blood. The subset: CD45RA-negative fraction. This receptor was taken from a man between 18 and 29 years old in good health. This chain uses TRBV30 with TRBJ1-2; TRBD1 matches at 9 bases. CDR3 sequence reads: CAWSLVRLDRGFGGYTF. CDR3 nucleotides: TGTGCCTGGAGCCTCGTTCGTCTCGACAGGGGGTTCGGTGGCTACACCTTC.